Shown below are 10 T cell receptor beta chains from a single sample sequenced in a study of beta chain features in type 1 diabetes. The entirety of the isolated RNA underwent reverse transcription, so expressed TCRB transcripts were sequenced. Profiled with immunoSEQ multiplex PCR; TCRdb holds only in-frame clones, not every one. The repertoire holds some 150,000 clones, with 9.2% as singletons. Material: central memory CD4+ T cells from blood. These receptors originate from a young man in good health.

The sample holds a few counts of this clone. The chain joins TRBV11-2 to TRBJ1-5, with no clear D. The CDR3 loop spans 14 amino acids. CDR1 and CDR2 (germline): SGHAT, FQNNGV. The V gene lost 1 base and the J gene lost 4 bases, with 8 bases spanning the gap. The CDR3 region has the DNA TGTGCCAGCAGCTTAGGCAGCGGGAATCAGCCCCAGCATTTT. This gives the protein CASSLGSGNQPQHF.

This clone has more than one count but fewer than ten. The chain has TRBV29-1 and TRBJ1-1; 11 nucleotides align to TRBD1. The ends lost 8 bases at V and 7 bases at J; junction bases unmatched: 9. CDR3 length: 13 amino acids. Germline loops: CDR1 SQVTM, CDR2 ANQGSEA. The CDR3 DNA reads as TGCAGCACAGGGACAGGGGGATATAGTGAAGCTTTCTTT. Its protein is CSTGTGGYSEAFF.

The V gene is TRBV27, the J gene TRBJ2-1; tentative D call: TRBD1 (5 bases). There are 16 residues in the CDR3. V lost 5 bases, J lost 0 bases, and 14 bases lay in between. The germline CDR1 and CDR2 sequences are MNHEY and SMNVEV (reference sequence). The CDR3 bases are TGTGCCAGCAGTGCAGACAGCCTGATCTCCTACAATGAGCAGTTCTTC. This encodes CASSADSLISYNEQFF.

The chain links TRBV27 to TRBJ1-2, with 9 bases matching TRBD1. The trim removed 6 bases at V and 5 bases at J, leaving 10 bases unmatched. The CDR3 totals 15 residues. Germline-derived CDR1 and CDR2 are MNHEY and SMNVEV (reference sequence). DNA for the CDR3: TGTGCCAGCAGGTCCCTCGGGACAGGGAAATATGGCTACACCTTC. Protein: CASRSLGTGKYGYTF.

This clone was recorded a few times. J is TRBJ1-5 and V is TRBV11-2; 9 bases agree with TRBD1. The ends lost 1 base at V and 4 bases at J; junction bases unmatched: 5. Germline V gene lookup returns CDR1 SGHAT and CDR2 FQNNGV. There are 16 residues in the CDR3. The CDR3 DNA reads as TGTGCCAGCAGCTTAGGTCCGACAGGGGGAAATCAGCCCCAGCATTTT. This translates into CASSLGPTGGNQPQHF. The full variable domain, its missing parts supplied by reference TRBV11-2 and TRBJ1-5, is EAGVAQSPRYKIIEKRQSVAFWCNPISGHATLYWYQQILGQGPKLLIQFQNNGVVDDSQLPKDRFSAERLKGVDSTLKIQPAKLEDSAVYLCASSLGPTGGNQPQHFGDGTRLSIL.

V is TRBV4-3 and J is TRBJ1-2; 9 bases are shared with TRBD1. V lost 6 bases, J lost 8 bases, and 4 bases stayed unmatched. Germline assignment: CDR1 LGHNA and CDR2 YSLEER. The CDR3 has 12 amino acids. DNA of the CDR3: TGCGCCAGCAGGCCTACAGGGGGCGGCTACACCTTC. It translates to CASRPTGGGYTF.

This clone has only a few counts. The V call is TRBV9, the J call TRBJ2-1; D might be TRBD2 (7 bases). Looked up from germline, CDR1 is SGDLS and CDR2 is YYNGEE. CDR3 length: 14 residues. Trimming took off 4 bases at V and 10 bases at J, with 18 bases between the two ends. CDR3 sequence: CASSFRGGPQEQFF. In nucleotides, the CDR3 is TGTGCCAGCAGCTTCCGCGGGGGCCCCCAGGAGCAGTTCTTC. The full variable domain, with the rest looked up from reference TRBV9 and TRBJ2-1, is DSGVTQTPKHLITATGQRVTLRCSPRSGDLSVYWYQQSLDQGLQFLIQYYNGEERAKGNILERFSAQQFPDLHSELNLSSLELGDSALYFCASSFRGGPQEQFFGPGTRLTVL.

This clone was seen a handful of times. The chain couples TRBV7-9 to TRBJ1-2; 7 bases fit TRBD1. There are 16 residues in the CDR3. The V gene end was trimmed by 5 bases and the J gene end by 2 bases; junction bases not matched to a gene: 11. Germline CDR1 SEHNR, CDR2 FQNEAQ (reference sequence). CDR3: CASSRDKGQRNYGYTF. The CDR3 nucleotides are TGTGCCAGCAGCCGAGATAAGGGACAGAGAAACTATGGCTACACCTTC.

This rearrangement joins TRBV9 to TRBJ2-2, with TRBD1 identical over 11 bases. The J segment lost 5 bases and the V segment lost 4 bases, leaving 4 bases of the junction unmatched. From germline, CDR1 is SGDLS and CDR2 YYNGEE. The CDR3 runs 15 residues. CDR3 in amino acids: CASSRGQGATGELFF. CDR3 nucleotides: TGTGCCAGCAGCCGCGGACAGGGGGCAACCGGGGAGCTGTTTTTT.

A note on this clone: The sample holds other DNA sequences that translate to the same CDR3. The V and J genes are TRBV30 and TRBJ2-1, with 11 bases lining up with TRBD1. V shed 1 base and J 4 bases; nucleotides not matched to a gene: 0. The CDR3 has 14 amino acids. Germline assignment: CDR1 GTSNPN and CDR2 SVGIG (reference sequence). This chain's CDR3 is CAWSGDRGYNEQFF. The CDR3 DNA follows: TGTGCCTGGAGTGGGGACAGGGGGTACAATGAGCAGTTCTTC.